This TCR beta chain was identified during a study of T cells after yellow fever vaccination. The V end was cut by 2 bases, the J end by 6 bases, with 8 bases between. Germline CDR1 SGHDT, CDR2 YYEEEE. This CDR3 comprises 12 residues. This clonotype came up many times. TCRdb analysed the 5' RACE reads with MiXCR anew, one entry per CDR3 protein. This table has some 250,000 distinct CDR3 sequences, approximately 3.6% appearing once. Sequencing used PBMCs, obtained 15 days after the yellow fever booster vaccination. This TCR was recovered from a man aged 18-30 years who received the YFV17D yellow fever vaccine. The chain combines TRBV5-6 with TRBJ1-1, with D perhaps TRBD1 (6 bases). The CDR3 nucleotides are TGTGCCAGCAGCTTCGGGGGGCCTGAAGCTTTCTTT. This sequence encodes CASSFGGPEAFF.